The 16 T cell receptor beta chains given below trace back to one sample, sequenced in a study of CD8 T cells in Susac syndrome. The authors reverse transcribed roughly 0.5 to 1 ug RNA with random hexamers. TCRdb itself ran the immunoSEQ multiplex PCR reads through MiXCR, one entry per CDR3 protein. Here the sample spans around 150,000 distinct CDR3 sequences, roughly 94% being singletons. The source material was CD4+ T cells from PBMCs. These receptors came from a human donor with multiple sclerosis.

V usage is TRBV24-1 and J usage is TRBJ2-1; 8 nucleotides line up with TRBD1. J gave up 2 bases and V 5 bases, and 7 bases lay outside the gene matches. CDR3 length equals 16 residues. Germline lookup yields CDR1 KGHDR and CDR2 SFDVKD. CDR3 nucleotide sequence: TGTGCCACCAGTGGTCTCGACAGGGGCACCTACAATGAGCAGTTCTTC. Translating it yields CATSGLDRGTYNEQFF.

This clonotype occurred once. V gene TRBV27 combines with J gene TRBJ1-4, with TRBD1 matching over 7 bases. There are 17 residues in the CDR3. J gave up 12 bases and V 3 bases, and 19 bases lay outside the gene matches. CDR1 is MNHEY, CDR2 SMNVEV, per germline (reference sequence). As DNA, the CDR3 is TGTGCCAGCAGTTTCCAATACGGGACAGCTGACCGAAATGAACTGTTTTTT. This translates into CASSFQYGTADRNELFF. Together with reference TRBV27 and TRBJ1-4, the CDR3 gives the full variable domain: EAQVTQNPRYLITVTGKKLTVTCSQNMNHEYMSWYRQDPGLGLRQIYYSMNVEVTDKGDVPEGYKVSRKEKRNFPLILESPSPNQTSLYFCASSFQYGTADRNELFFGSGTQLSVL.

V gene TRBV12-3 or TRBV12-4 combines with J gene TRBJ2-2; D gene unclear. The V gene lost 6 bases and the J gene lost 0 bases, with 11 bases spanning the gap. The CDR3 has 15 amino acids. The CDR3 bases are TGTGCCAGCAGCATAAATCGTCCGAACACCGGGGAGCTGTTTTTT. Amino acids: CASSINRPNTGELFF.

The rearrangement links TRBV12-3 or TRBV12-4 to TRBJ2-4, with 11 bases that match TRBD2. The CDR3 is 14 residues long. V shed 5 bases and J 6 bases; nucleotides not matched to a gene: 3. The DNA of the CDR3 is TGTGCCAGCAGTCCACTAGCGGGGGCAAACATTCAGTACTTC. Protein product: CASSPLAGANIQYF.

This chain joins TRBV20-1 and TRBJ2-7; 7 nucleotides line up with TRBD1. The length of the CDR3 is 13 residues. J gave up 4 bases and V 1 base, and 4 bases lay outside the gene matches. Per the germline V gene, CDR1 is DFQATT and CDR2 is SNEGSKA (reference sequence). The CDR3 region is CSARARGQYEQYF. As DNA, the CDR3 is TGCAGTGCTAGAGCGAGGGGACAGTACGAGCAGTACTTC.

The chain is built from TRBV4-3 and TRBJ2-5, with TRBD1 matching over 7 bases. Trimming cost V 4 bases and J 2 bases; bases outside gene matches: 10. Per the germline V gene, CDR1 is LGHNA and CDR2 is YSLEER. CDR3 size: 16 residues. The CDR3 region is CASSRTGTAAQETQYF. The CDR3 coding sequence is TGCGCCAGCAGCCGTACTGGGACAGCAGCACAAGAGACCCAGTACTTC.

The CDR3 nucleotides are TGTGCCAGCAGTTTCCGGACTAGCGGGAGGTATAATGAGCAGTTCTTC. Encoded protein: CASSFRTSGRYNEQFF. The chain has TRBV27 and TRBJ2-1, with 14 bases lining up with TRBD2. CDR1 and CDR2 (germline): MNHEY, SMNVEV (reference sequence). Trimming at V came to 3 bases and at J to 7 bases, leaving 5 bases not matched to a gene. The CDR3 is made up of 16 amino acids.

This chain joins TRBV2 and TRBJ2-5; the D is unclear. Germline-derived CDR1 and CDR2 are SNHLY and FYNNEI. This CDR3 is built from 11 residues. Between the trimmed V and J ends, which lost 6 bases and 5 bases, there was a span of 7 bases. This CDR3 reads CASSFAETQYF. CDR3 coding DNA: TGTGCCAGCAGCTTCGCGGAGACCCAGTACTTC.

The J gene is TRBJ2-7, the V gene TRBV9, with a tentative D call TRBD1 (5 bases). This CDR3 is built from 15 residues. Trimming pared 2 bases from V and 3 bases from J, leaving 15 bases between. Germline loops: CDR1 SGDLS, CDR2 YYNGEE. The CDR3 sequence is CASSVGQGMVYEQYF. The CDR3, as DNA: TGTGCCAGCAGCGTCGGGCAGGGAATGGTCTACGAGCAGTACTTC.

This clonotype came up once. This chain connects TRBV7-3 to TRBJ2-1; no firm D call. This CDR3 is built from 16 residues. The V gene's germline CDR1 is SGHTA and CDR2 FQGTGA. V lost 2 bases and J 2 bases, leaving 13 bases between the germline ends. CDR3 coding DNA: TGTGCCAGCAGCTTAGACTGGCGTTTGACCTACAATGAGCAGTTCTTC. Protein product: CASSLDWRLTYNEQFF.

The gene calls are TRBV19 and TRBJ2-6; a weak D match, TRBD1 (6 bases). Trimming pared 7 bases from V and 0 bases from J, leaving 13 bases between. The CDR3 consists of 16 residues. The germline gives CDR1 LNHDA, CDR2 SQIVND (reference sequence). The CDR3 sequence is CASKPTGYSGANVLTF. CDR3 bases: TGTGCCAGTAAGCCCACAGGGTACTCTGGGGCCAACGTCCTGACTTTC.

This clonotype was detected only a few times. The DNA of the CDR3 is TGTGCCAGCAGAGACCTCCGACAGGGTTCCTACGAGCAGTACTTC. It translates to CASRDLRQGSYEQYF. The chain carries TRBV2 and TRBJ2-7; 7 bases agree with TRBD1. Germline trimming cut 6 bases from V and 1 base from J; bases unmatched to any gene: 9. The CDR3 consists of 15 residues. Per the germline V gene, CDR1 is SNHLY and CDR2 is FYNNEI. The full variable domain, rest sourced from reference TRBV2 and TRBJ2-7, is EPEVTQTPSHQVTQMGQEVILRCVPISNHLYFYWYRQILGQKVEFLVSFYNNEISEKSEIFDDQFSVERPDGSNFTLKIRSTKLEDSAMYFCASRDLRQGSYEQYFGPGTRLTVT.

This sequence joins TRBV20-1 and TRBJ2-7; possible D gene TRBD2, 6 bases. The germline CDR1 and CDR2 sequences are DFQATT and SNEGSKA (reference sequence). The CDR3 loop spans 12 amino acids. The ends were cut back, 3 bases at V and 5 bases at J, with 11 bases in the middle. The CDR3 sequence is CSASGSWNEQYF. The CDR3 region has the DNA TGCAGTGCTAGCGGGAGCTGGAACGAGCAGTACTTC.

V gene TRBV5-6 combines with J gene TRBJ2-3, with 12 nucleotides matching TRBD2. V shed 4 bases and J 3 bases; nucleotides not matched to a gene: 0. The germline CDR1 and CDR2 sequences are SGHDT and YYEEEE. The CDR3 has 14 residues. The CDR3 DNA reads TGTGCCAGCAGCGGGACTAGCGGGACAGATACGCAGTATTTT. Its protein product is CASSGTSGTDTQYF.

The count of this clonotype is one. The chain links TRBV25-1 to TRBJ1-4; the D gene is possibly TRBD1 (5 bases). Deletions cut 6 bases from V and 0 bases from J, with 17 bases between. The CDR3 has 17 amino acids. Per germline, CDR1 MGHDK and CDR2 SYGVNS. The CDR3 reads CASSEPRGWATNEKLFF. The CDR3 nucleotides are TGTGCCAGCAGCGAACCCCGGGGGTGGGCAACTAATGAAAAACTGTTTTTT.

The chain couples TRBV28 to TRBJ2-6; D is unresolved. CDR3 length: 15 amino acids. Trimming pared 5 bases from V and 4 bases from J, leaving 12 bases between. CDR1 and CDR2 from the germline V gene are MDHEN and SYDVKM. The CDR3 sequence is CASSPTAAGANVLTF. CDR3 in DNA: TGTGCCAGCAGTCCGACTGCCGCAGGGGCCAACGTCCTGACTTTC.